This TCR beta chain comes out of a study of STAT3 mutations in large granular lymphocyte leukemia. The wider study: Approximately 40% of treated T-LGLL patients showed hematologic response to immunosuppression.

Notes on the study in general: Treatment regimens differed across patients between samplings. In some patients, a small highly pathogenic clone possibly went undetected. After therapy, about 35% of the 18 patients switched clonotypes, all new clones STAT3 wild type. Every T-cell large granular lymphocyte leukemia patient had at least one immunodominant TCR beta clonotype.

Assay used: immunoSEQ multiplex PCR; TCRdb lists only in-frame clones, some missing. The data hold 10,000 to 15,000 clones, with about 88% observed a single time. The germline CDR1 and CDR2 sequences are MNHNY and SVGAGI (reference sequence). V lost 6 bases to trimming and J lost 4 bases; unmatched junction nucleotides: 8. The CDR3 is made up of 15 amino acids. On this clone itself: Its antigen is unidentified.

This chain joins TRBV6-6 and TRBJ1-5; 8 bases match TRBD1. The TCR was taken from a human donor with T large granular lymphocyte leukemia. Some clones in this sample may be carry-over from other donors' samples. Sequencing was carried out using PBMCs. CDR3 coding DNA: TGTGCCAGCAGATTACAGGGGGACAATAATCAGCCCCAGCATTTT. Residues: CASRLQGDNNQPQHF.